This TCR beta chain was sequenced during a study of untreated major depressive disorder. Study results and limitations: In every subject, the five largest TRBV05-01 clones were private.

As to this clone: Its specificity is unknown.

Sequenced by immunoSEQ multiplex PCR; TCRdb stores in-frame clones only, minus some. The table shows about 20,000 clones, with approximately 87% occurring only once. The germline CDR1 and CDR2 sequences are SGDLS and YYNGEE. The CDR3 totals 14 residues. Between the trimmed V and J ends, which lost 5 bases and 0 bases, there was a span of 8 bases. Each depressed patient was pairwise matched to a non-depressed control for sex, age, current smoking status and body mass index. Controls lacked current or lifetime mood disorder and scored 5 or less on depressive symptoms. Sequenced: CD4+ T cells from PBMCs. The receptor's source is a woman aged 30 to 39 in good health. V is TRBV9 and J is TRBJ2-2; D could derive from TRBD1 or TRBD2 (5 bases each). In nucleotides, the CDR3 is TGTGCCAGCAGAGGGACGGCGAACACCGGGGAGCTGTTTTTT. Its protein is CASRGTANTGELFF.